The 9 T cell receptor delta chains below all came from one sample that was sequenced in a study of gamma-delta chains in newborns, infants, children. TCRdb reprocessed the reads using CATT. Here the sample spans roughly 7,900 delta-chain clones, roughly 1.5% being singletons. Sequencing was carried out using blood. Receptors originate from a child who was a newborn, infant or young child, either healthy, febrile or measles-vaccinated (not recorded which).

This clone came up a few times. The TCRdb record carries a much larger clone's protein, which differs from this DNA's translation at residues 5 and 10; a read error is the likely cause, and the protein listed here is the DNA translation. The chain links TRDV2 to TRDJ3; TRDD3 agrees at 9 bases. This CDR3 comprises 19 residues. V dropped 3 bases and J dropped 0; count of bases not matched to a gene: 8. Germline CDR1 GEAIGNYY, CDR2 EKD. The CDR3 region has the DNA TGTGCCTGTGACGCGTGGGGATACGACATCTCCTGGGACACCCGACAGATGTTTTTC. Protein: CACDAWGYDISWDTRQMFF.

Turning to this clone: A much larger clone differs by one base, so this may be a read error. The J gene was reported as TRDJ2; the V gene went uncalled; the table's D call of TRDD3 was not tested on the DNA. The CDR3 has 22 residues. CDR3 bases: TGCGCTCTTGGGGAACTAGCCCTACCTGGGGGATACGGGTTGATTTTGACAGCACAACTCTTCTTT. Translated, it gives CALGELALPGGYGLILTAQLFF.

This clone is labeled as medium-sized (0.01 to 0.1%). The gene calls are TRDV3 and TRDJ1, with 7 nucleotides matching TRDD3. The CDR3 totals 22 residues. Germline V gene data show CDR1 as TVYSNPD and CDR2 as GDNSRS (reference sequence). V lost 0 bases to trimming and J lost 0 bases; unmatched junction nucleotides: 28. The CDR3 DNA sequence: TGTGCCTTTAGTTGGTCGATCCTTTCAGTATTACTGGGGAGCAACAACACCGATAAACTCATCTTT. This gives the protein CAFSWSILSVLLGSNNTDKLIF. Variable domain in full (rest from reference TRDV3 and TRDJ1): CDKVTQSSPDQTVASGSEVVLLCTYDTVYSNPDLFWYRIRPDYSFQFVFYGDNSRSEGADFTQGRFSVKHILTQKAFHLVISPVRTEDSATYYCAFSWSILSVLLGSNNTDKLIFGKGTRVTVEP.

Notes on this clone: Other DNA sequences of this sample code for an identical CDR3. The V gene is uncalled and the J gene is TRDJ1. This CDR3 region has 18 residues. The CDR3 DNA reads TGTGCTCTTGGGGCGGGGGGTGGGGGTTCGGAGAACACCGATAAACTCATCTTT. It codes for CALGAGGGGSENTDKLIF.

This clone was seen only a few times. A read error likely explains why the TCRdb protein, taken from a much larger clone, differs from this DNA's translation at residue 7; the protein shown is translated from the DNA. The chain uses TRDV3 and TRDJ2; 7 bases are shared with TRDD2. V dropped 5 bases and J dropped 0; count of bases not matched to a gene: 24. The length of the CDR3 is 20 residues. The germline V gene has CDR1 TVYSNPD and CDR2 GDNSRS (reference sequence). CDR3 nucleotide sequence: TGTGCCACCCGGCCTTCCTGCGTATCAAGGGGCGAAGCTTTGACAGCACAACTCTTCTTT. It is translated as CATRPSCVSRGEALTAQLFF.

Note on this clone: The sample has other DNA sequences that encode this CDR3 too. V is TRDV1 and J is TRDJ1; 12 nucleotides align to TRDD3. The CDR3 has 22 amino acids. J lost 0 bases, V lost 4 bases, and 21 bases had no gene match. Germline V gene lookup returns CDR1 TSWWSYY and CDR2 QGS. The CDR3 protein is CALGGLLGSGGYAKSDTDKLIF. The CDR3 DNA follows: TGTGCTCTTGGGGGGCTCCTTGGCTCTGGGGGATACGCGAAGAGTGACACCGATAAACTCATCTTT.

By sample fraction, this clone is medium-sized. The chain is built from TRDV1 and TRDJ1, with 12 bases lining up with TRDD3. The CDR3 totals 25 residues. Germline CDR1 is TSWWSYY and CDR2 is QGS. The V gene end was trimmed by 3 bases and the J gene end by 2 bases; junction bases not matched to a gene: 31. The CDR3 DNA is TGTGCTCTTGGGGACCCCATAAAGGCTACAAAGTCACTGGGGGATACCGACCGGTGTACCGATAAACTCATCTTT. Translation: CALGDPIKATKSLGDTDRCTDKLIF.

Notes on this clone: A junction end diverges from the germline sequence, so it may reflect a read error. V and J are TRDV2 and TRDJ1; 11 nucleotides line up with TRDD3. This CDR3 is built from 14 residues. CDR1 is GEAIGNYY, CDR2 EKD, per germline. CDR3 region: CACDFLGDTDKPIF. In DNA form, the CDR3 reads TGTGCCTGTGACTTCCTGGGGGATACCGATAAACCCATCTTT.

This chain joins TRDV1 and TRDJ1; 10 nucleotides agree with TRDD3. Trimming removed 5 bases from V and 2 bases from J; junction bases left unmatched: 11. Per germline, CDR1 TSWWSYY and CDR2 QGS. The CDR3 consists of 17 residues. CDR3 nucleotides: TGTGCTCTTGGGTCCCGTTCCTACTGGGGGATTACCGATAAACTCATCTTT. Translating gives CALGSRSYWGITDKLIF.